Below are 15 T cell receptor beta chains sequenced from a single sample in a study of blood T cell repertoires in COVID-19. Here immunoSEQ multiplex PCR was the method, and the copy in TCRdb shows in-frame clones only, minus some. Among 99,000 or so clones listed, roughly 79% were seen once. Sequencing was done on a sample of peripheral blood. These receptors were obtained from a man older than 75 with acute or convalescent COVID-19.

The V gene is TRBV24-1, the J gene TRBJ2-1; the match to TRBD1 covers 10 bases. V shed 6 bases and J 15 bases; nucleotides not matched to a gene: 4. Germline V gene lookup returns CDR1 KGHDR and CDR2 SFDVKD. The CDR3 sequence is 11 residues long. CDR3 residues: CATSSGQGTFF. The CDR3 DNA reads TGTGCCACCAGTTCGGGACAGGGGACGTTCTTC.

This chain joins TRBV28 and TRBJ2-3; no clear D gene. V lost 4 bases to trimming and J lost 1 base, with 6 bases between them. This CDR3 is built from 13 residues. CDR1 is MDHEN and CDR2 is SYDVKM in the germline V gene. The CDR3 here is CASSSPGTDTQYF. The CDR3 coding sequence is TGTGCCAGCAGTTCCCCAGGCACAGATACGCAGTATTTT.

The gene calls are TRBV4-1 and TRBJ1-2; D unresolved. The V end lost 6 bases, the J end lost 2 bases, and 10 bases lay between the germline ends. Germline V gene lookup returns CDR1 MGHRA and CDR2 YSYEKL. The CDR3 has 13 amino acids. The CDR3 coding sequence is TGCGCCAGCAGAAGGACGGGAAACTATGGCTACACCTTC. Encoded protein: CASRRTGNYGYTF.

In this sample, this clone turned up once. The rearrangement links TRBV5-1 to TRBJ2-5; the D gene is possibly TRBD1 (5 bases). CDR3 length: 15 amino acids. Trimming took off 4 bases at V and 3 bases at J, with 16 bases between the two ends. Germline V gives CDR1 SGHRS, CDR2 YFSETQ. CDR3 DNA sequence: TGCGCCAGCAGCGCCGTAGGCAGGGCGGAAGAGACCCAGTACTTC. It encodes CASSAVGRAEETQYF.

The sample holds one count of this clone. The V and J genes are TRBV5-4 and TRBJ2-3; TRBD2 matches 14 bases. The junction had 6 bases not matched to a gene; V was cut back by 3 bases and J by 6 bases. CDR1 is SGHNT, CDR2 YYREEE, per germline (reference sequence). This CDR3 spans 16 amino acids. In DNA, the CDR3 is TGTGCCAGCAGCTGGGGACTAGCGGGAGTACGGGATACGCAGTATTTT. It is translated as CASSWGLAGVRDTQYF. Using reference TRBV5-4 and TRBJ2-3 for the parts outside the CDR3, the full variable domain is ETGVTQSPTHLIKTRGQQVTLRCSSQSGHNTVSWYQQALGQGPQFIFQYYREEENGRGNFPPRFSGLQFPNYSSELNVNALELDDSALYLCASSWGLAGVRDTQYFGPGTRLTVL.

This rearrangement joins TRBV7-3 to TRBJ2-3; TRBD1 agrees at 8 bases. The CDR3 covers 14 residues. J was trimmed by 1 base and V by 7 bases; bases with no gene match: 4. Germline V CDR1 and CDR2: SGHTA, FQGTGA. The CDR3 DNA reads TGTGCCAGCAACCCAGGGGGCGGCACAGATACGCAGTATTTT. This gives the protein CASNPGGGTDTQYF. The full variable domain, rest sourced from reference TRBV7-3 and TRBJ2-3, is GAGVSQTPSNKVTEKGKYVELRCDPISGHTALYWYRQSLGQGPEFLIYFQGTGAADDSGLPNDRFFAVRPEGSVSTLKIQRTERGDSAVYLCASNPGGGTDTQYFGPGTRLTVL.

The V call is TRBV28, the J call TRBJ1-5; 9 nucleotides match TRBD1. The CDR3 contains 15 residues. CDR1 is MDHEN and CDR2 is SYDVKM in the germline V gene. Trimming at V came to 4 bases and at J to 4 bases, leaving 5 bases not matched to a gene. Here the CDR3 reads CASSYTGGKNQPQHF. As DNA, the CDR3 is TGTGCCAGCAGTTACACAGGGGGCAAGAATCAGCCCCAGCATTTT.

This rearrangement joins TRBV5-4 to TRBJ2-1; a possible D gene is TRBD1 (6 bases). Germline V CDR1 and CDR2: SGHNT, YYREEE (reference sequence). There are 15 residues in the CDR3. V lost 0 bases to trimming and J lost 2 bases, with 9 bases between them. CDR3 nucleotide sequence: TGTGCCAGCAGCTTGGGGGGGCAGACCTACAATGAGCAGTTCTTC. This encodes CASSLGGQTYNEQFF.

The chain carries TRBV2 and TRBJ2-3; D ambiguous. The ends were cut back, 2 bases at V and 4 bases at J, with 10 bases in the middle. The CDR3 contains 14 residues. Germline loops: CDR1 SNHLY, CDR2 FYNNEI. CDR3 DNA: TGTGCCAGCAGTGAACAGGTTCATGCAGATACGCAGTATTTT. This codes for CASSEQVHADTQYF.

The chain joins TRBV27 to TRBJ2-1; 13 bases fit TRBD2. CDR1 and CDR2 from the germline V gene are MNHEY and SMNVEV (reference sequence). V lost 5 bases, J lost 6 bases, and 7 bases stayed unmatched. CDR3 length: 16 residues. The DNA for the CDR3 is TGTGCCAGCAGTATCCCGGGACTAGCGGGAAGCAATGAGCAGTTCTTC. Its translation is CASSIPGLAGSNEQFF.

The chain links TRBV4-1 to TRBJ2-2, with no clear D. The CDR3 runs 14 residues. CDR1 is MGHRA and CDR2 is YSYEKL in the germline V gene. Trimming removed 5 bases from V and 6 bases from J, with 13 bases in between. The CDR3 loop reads CASSINLAAGELFF. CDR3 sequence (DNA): TGCGCCAGCAGCATTAATTTGGCGGCCGGGGAGCTGTTTTTT.

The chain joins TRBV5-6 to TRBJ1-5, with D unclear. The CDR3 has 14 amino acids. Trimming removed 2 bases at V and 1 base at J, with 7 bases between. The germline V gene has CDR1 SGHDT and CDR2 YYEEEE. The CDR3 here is CASSFSLSNQPQHF. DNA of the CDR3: TGTGCCAGCAGCTTCAGTTTGAGCAATCAGCCCCAGCATTTT.

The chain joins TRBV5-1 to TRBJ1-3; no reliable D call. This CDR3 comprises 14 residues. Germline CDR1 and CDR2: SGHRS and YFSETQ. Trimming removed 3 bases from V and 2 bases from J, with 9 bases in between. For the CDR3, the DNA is TGCGCCAGCAGCTCCGCCACTGCTGGAAACACCATATATTTT. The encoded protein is CASSSATAGNTIYF.

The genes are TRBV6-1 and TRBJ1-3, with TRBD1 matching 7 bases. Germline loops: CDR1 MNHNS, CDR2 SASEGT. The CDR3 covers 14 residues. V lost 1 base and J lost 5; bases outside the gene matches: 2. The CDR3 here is CASSEVTGRNTIYF. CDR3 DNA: TGTGCCAGCAGTGAAGTGACAGGGCGAAACACCATATATTTT.

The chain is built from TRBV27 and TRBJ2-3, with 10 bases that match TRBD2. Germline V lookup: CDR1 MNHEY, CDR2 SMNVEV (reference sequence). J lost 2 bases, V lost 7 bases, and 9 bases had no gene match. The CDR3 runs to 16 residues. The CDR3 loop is CASMGLGLAVTDTQYF. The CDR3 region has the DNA TGTGCCAGCATGGGATTAGGACTAGCGGTCACAGATACGCAGTATTTT.